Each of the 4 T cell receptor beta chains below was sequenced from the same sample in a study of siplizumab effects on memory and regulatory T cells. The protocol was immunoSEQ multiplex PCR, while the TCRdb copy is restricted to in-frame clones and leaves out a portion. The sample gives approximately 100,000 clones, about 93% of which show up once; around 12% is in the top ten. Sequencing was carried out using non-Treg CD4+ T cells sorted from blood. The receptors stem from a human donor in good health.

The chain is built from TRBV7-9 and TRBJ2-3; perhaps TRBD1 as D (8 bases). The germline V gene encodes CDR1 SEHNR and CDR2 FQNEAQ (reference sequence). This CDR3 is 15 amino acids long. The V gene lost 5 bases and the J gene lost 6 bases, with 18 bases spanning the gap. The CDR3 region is CASSRGQGGRDTQYF. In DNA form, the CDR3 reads TGTGCCAGCAGCCGAGGACAGGGAGGGAGGGATACGCAGTATTTT.

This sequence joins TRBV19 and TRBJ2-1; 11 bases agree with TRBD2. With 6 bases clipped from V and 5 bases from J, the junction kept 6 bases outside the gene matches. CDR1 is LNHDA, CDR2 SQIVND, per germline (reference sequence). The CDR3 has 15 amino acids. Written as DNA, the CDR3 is TGTGCCAGTAGCCGGGGACTAGCGGCGCACAATGAGCAGTTCTTC. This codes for CASSRGLAAHNEQFF.

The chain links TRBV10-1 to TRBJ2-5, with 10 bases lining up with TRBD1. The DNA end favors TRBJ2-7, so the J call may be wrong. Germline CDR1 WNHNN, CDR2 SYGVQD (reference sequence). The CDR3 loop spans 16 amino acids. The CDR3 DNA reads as TGCGCCAGCAGTGATCGCGGGACAGGGGATCCCTACGAGCAGTACTTC. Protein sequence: CASSDRGTGDPYEQYF.

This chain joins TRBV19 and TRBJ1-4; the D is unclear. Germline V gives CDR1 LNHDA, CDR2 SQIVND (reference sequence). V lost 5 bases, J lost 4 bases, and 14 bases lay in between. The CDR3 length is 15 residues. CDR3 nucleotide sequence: TGTGCCAGTAGTGAGTCGGCAGTTCTTAATGAAAAACTGTTTTTT. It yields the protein CASSESAVLNEKLFF.